Below are 19 T cell receptor beta chains sequenced from a single sample in a study of T cell repertoires in cytomegalovirus infection. TCRdb called the reads again in MiXCR, with one record for every CDR3 protein. The sample contains fewer than 1,000,000 distinct CDR3 sequences, around 31% of which appear only once. Their specific antigens are unknown. The sample was cultured CD8+ T cells from PBMCs, taken from culture after CMV antigen stimulation. These receptors were collected from a human donor in good health (CMV status not recorded). Some clones in this sample may be carry-over from other donors' samples.

The rearrangement uses TRBV4-1 and TRBJ2-1; no reliable D call. V was shortened by 4 bases and J by 6 bases, with 10 bases between the two germline ends. CDR1 is MGHRA and CDR2 is YSYEKL in the germline V gene. The CDR3 consists of 13 residues. CDR3 protein: CASSRAAINEQFF. CDR3 sequence (DNA): TGCGCCAGCAGCCGAGCAGCTATCAATGAGCAGTTCTTC.

The table lists this clonotype with a few counts. The chain employs TRBV5-1 and TRBJ2-7; D not resolved. The CDR3 covers 13 residues. Trimming stripped 6 bases from V and 0 bases from J, with 10 bases between. The germline V gene has CDR1 SGHRS and CDR2 YFSETQ. Here the CDR3 reads CASTYLISYEQYF. CDR3 sequence (DNA): TGCGCCAGCACCTACTTGATCTCCTACGAGCAGTACTTC.

The chain is built from TRBV19 and TRBJ1-1; 7 positions agree with TRBD1. The V and J ends lost 6 bases and 5 bases, in that order; junction bases with no gene match: 6. Germline V lookup: CDR1 LNHDA, CDR2 SQIVND (reference sequence). The CDR3 is 13 residues long. The CDR3 DNA sequence: TGTGCCAGTAGCTACGAGGGGGCTACTGAAGCTTTCTTT. Its protein is CASSYEGATEAFF. Filled out from reference TRBV19 and TRBJ1-1, the complete variable domain reads DGGITQSPKYLFRKEGQNVTLSCEQNLNHDAMYWYRQDPGQGLRLIYYSQIVNDFQKGDIAEGYSVSREKKESFPLTVTSAQKNPTAFYLCASSYEGATEAFFGQGTRLTVV.

This chain joins TRBV28 and TRBJ1-6, with unresolved D. The CDR3 contains 15 residues. With 1 base removed from V and 3 bases from J, the gap between germline ends came to 7 bases. Germline CDR1 and CDR2: MDHEN and SYDVKM. CDR3 sequence: CASSLYEDYNSPLHF. The CDR3 DNA reads TGTGCCAGCAGTTTATATGAAGACTATAATTCACCCCTCCACTTT.

V and J are TRBV20-1 and TRBJ2-4; possibly TRBD1 or TRBD2 for D (5 bases each). Trimming pared 7 bases from V and 2 bases from J, leaving 12 bases between. Germline V gene lookup returns CDR1 DFQATT and CDR2 SNEGSKA (reference sequence). CDR3 length: 13 residues. The CDR3 coding sequence is TGCAGTGAGCAGGGACGAACCAAAAACATTCAGTACTTC. Residues: CSEQGRTKNIQYF.

This clonotype appeared once. CDR3 nucleotide sequence: TGTGCCAGCAGTGATGCGGCCTCCTGGGGAGAGACCCAGTACTTC. It specifies CASSDAASWGETQYF. The chain recombines TRBV6-1 with TRBJ2-5; D remains ambiguous. Germline V gene data show CDR1 as MNHNS and CDR2 as SASEGT. Trimming pared 3 bases from V and 4 bases from J, leaving 15 bases between. The CDR3 has 15 amino acids.

CDR3 loop: CASSGWSETQYF. For the CDR3, the DNA is TGTGCCAGCAGCGGGTGGTCAGAGACCCAGTACTTC. This chain links TRBV5-6 with TRBJ2-5; D remains ambiguous. Looked up from germline, CDR1 is SGHDT and CDR2 is YYEEEE. The CDR3 is 12 residues long. V was cut by 4 bases and J by 4 bases, with 8 bases left in between.

The rearrangement links TRBV9 to TRBJ1-1; TRBD1 matches 11 bases. Germline V CDR1 and CDR2: SGDLS, YYNGEE. The CDR3 is 16 residues long. Trimming removed 0 bases from V and 6 bases from J; junction bases left unmatched: 7. The CDR3 reads CASSVGGGQGGAEAFF. The DNA of the CDR3 is TGTGCCAGCAGCGTAGGGGGGGGACAGGGGGGCGCTGAAGCTTTCTTT.

This clonotype was seen repeatedly, ten times or more. The chain recombines TRBV7-2 with TRBJ2-7; possibly TRBD1 for D (6 bases). V was trimmed by 5 bases and J by 3 bases, leaving 20 bases between them. This CDR3 comprises 16 residues. The germline CDR1 and CDR2 sequences are SGHTA and FQGNSA. The CDR3 nucleotides are TGTGCCAGCAGCCCGGACAGTCTGGCACTAAACTACGAGCAGTACGTC. Translated, it gives CASSPDSLALNYEQYV.

The chain links TRBV2 to TRBJ2-7, with D hard to call. Deletions cut 0 bases from V and 6 bases from J, with 6 bases between. Germline CDR1 and CDR2: SNHLY and FYNNEI. The CDR3 loop spans 12 amino acids. The CDR3 DNA reads TGTGCCAGCAGTGAAGCCCCACTCGAGCAGTACGTC. Protein sequence: CASSEAPLEQYV.

Points on this clonotype: One end of the junction is discordant with germline, which a read error may explain. The rearrangement links TRBV7-7 to TRBJ2-1, with TRBD1 matching 8 bases. Germline CDR1 reads SSHAT; CDR2 reads FNYEAQ (reference sequence). CDR3 length: 16 amino acids. Written as DNA, the CDR3 is TGTGCTAGCAGCCACAGGACAGGGACAGCCTACAATGAGCAGTTCTTC. This codes for CASSHRTGTAYNEQFF. Full variable domain (outside the CDR3, taken from reference TRBV7-7 and TRBJ2-1): GAGVSQSPRYKVTKRGQDVTLRCDPISSHATLYWYQQALGQGPEFLTYFNYEAQPDKSGLPSDRFSAERPEGSISTLTIQRTEQRDSAMYRCASSHRTGTAYNEQFFGPGTRLTVL.

The genes are TRBV15 and TRBJ2-1; possible D gene TRBD2, 6 bases. Deletions cut 4 bases from V and 3 bases from J, with 13 bases between. Looked up from germline, CDR1 is LNHNV and CDR2 is YYDKDF (reference sequence). The CDR3 loop spans 15 amino acids. The CDR3 here is CATSNLAVVYNEQFF. Here the CDR3 DNA reads TGTGCCACCAGCAACTTAGCGGTTGTCTACAATGAGCAGTTCTTC.

The rearrangement joins TRBV4-3 to TRBJ2-4; 8 bases are shared with TRBD2. V was clipped by 0 bases and J by 6 bases; unmatched bases: 10. Germline CDR1 reads LGHNA; CDR2 reads YSLEER. The CDR3 is 17 residues long. CDR3 nucleotide sequence: TGCGCCAGCAGCCAAGAAGGGGTAGCGGGGCTGGGAAACATTCAGTACTTC. Its protein product is CASSQEGVAGLGNIQYF.

The chain recombines TRBV4-1 with TRBJ2-2, with TRBD2 as a possible D gene (6 bases). Germline V gives CDR1 MGHRA, CDR2 YSYEKL. CDR3 length: 15 residues. Between the trimmed V and J ends, which lost 4 bases and 6 bases, there was a span of 15 bases. The CDR3 region is CASSRLVTSSGELFF. As DNA, the CDR3 is TGCGCCAGCAGCCGGCTTGTAACTAGCTCCGGGGAGCTGTTTTTT.

Many counts were recorded for this clonotype. The chain uses TRBV6-5 and TRBJ2-4, with 8 bases matching TRBD1. CDR1 and CDR2 from the germline V gene are MNHEY and SVGAGI. The CDR3 loop spans 14 amino acids. With V trimmed by 5 bases and J by 12 bases, 12 bases remained unmatched. Here the CDR3 reads CASSPGTGGFYQYF. The CDR3 nucleotides are TGTGCCAGCAGTCCCGGGACAGGTGGTTTCTATCAGTACTTC.

Concerning this clonotype itself: A read error may account for a junction end that differs from germline. The V gene is TRBV5-1, the J gene TRBJ2-5; either TRBD1 or TRBD2 may fit D (5 bases each). This CDR3 has 12 amino acids. The germline CDR1 and CDR2 sequences are SGHRS and YFSETQ. The CDR3 nucleotides read TGCGCCAGCAGCTTTGTCCCGGGACGCGCCCAATTC. This encodes CASSFVPGRAQF.

This clonotype was observed many times. The rearrangement links TRBV6-5 to TRBJ2-7; D unclear. Germline CDR1 MNHEY, CDR2 SVGAGI. The CDR3 contains 14 residues. V was clipped by 0 bases and J by 2 bases, with 8 bases between them. The CDR3 sequence is CASSYSQSAYEQYF. The CDR3, as DNA: TGTGCCAGCAGTTACTCACAGTCCGCCTACGAGCAGTACTTC.

DNA of the CDR3: TGTGCCAGCAGCTTGCAGGAGACAGAGCACTACGAGCAGTACTTC. Translation gives CASSLQETEHYEQYF. V usage is TRBV5-6 and J usage is TRBJ2-7; D perhaps matches TRBD1 (5 bases). The CDR3 length is 15 residues. The germline V gene has CDR1 SGHDT and CDR2 YYEEEE. The V end was cut by 1 base, the J end by 3 bases, with 14 bases between.

CDR3: CASWGGTKTYGYTF. The CDR3 DNA reads TGTGCCAGCTGGGGGGGGACAAAAACCTATGGCTACACCTTC. The chain has TRBV25-1 and TRBJ1-2; weak D call: TRBD1 (6 bases). Germline-derived CDR1 and CDR2 are MGHDK and SYGVNS. V was pared by 8 bases and J by 4 bases, with 17 bases between. This CDR3 spans 14 amino acids.